In this sample, the clone carrying this T cell receptor beta chain turned up a few times. The antigen remains unidentified. This sample is drawn from a study of T cells in Graves' hyperthyroidism and ophthalmopathy. V lost 6 bases, J lost 7 bases, and 15 bases lay in between. The CDR3 spans 14 residues. Germline-derived CDR1 and CDR2 are LNHDA and SQIVND (reference sequence). Amplified TCR beta CDR3 regions came from RNA transcripts. First-round RT-PCR targeting the TCR CDR3 was performed with the HTBI primer set. Via MiXCR, TCRdb re-called the multiplex PCR reads, giving one row per CDR3 protein. The repertoire includes about 740,000 distinct CDR3 sequences, 12% to 15% of them detected once, and roughly 10% sits in the top ten. Regarding the study as a whole: Ophthalmopathy was predicted by the model a median of 6.5 months ahead of onset.

This receptor was taken from a woman between 18 and 30 years old with Graves' hyperthyroidism. The sequenced sample consisted of blood. The chain recombines TRBV19 with TRBJ1-4, with D unresolved. The CDR3 sequence: CASRAGGVGEKLFF. The CDR3 DNA sequence: TGTGCCAGTAGAGCAGGTGGGGTGGGTGAAAAACTGTTTTTT.